This TCR beta chain was sequenced during a study of Graves' ophthalmopathy and Graves' hyperthyroidism. Study overall: Ophthalmopathy absent within 18 months of follow-up marked hyperthyroidism as stable. Points from the study as a whole: Its predictions of ophthalmopathy progression gave the model over 65% sensitivity and 72% to 75% specificity.

RNA transcripts yielded amplified TCR beta CDR3 regions. First-round RT-PCR employed HTBI primers, with a second-round multiplex PCR after it. One entry per CDR3 protein results from TCRdb running MiXCR on the multiplex PCR reads. The table lists around 1,000,000 distinct CDR3 sequences, 35% to 40% of them singletons. Hyperthyroidism patients had new diagnoses, durations under 2 months, and ages of 18 to 65. Patients were excluded if they had other autoimmune diseases or uncontrolled infections, and likewise if pregnancy or lactation applied. The CDR3 is 11 residues long. The germline gives CDR1 SQVTM, CDR2 ANQGSEA. The germline V and J ends were trimmed by 4 bases and 6 bases, with 10 bases remaining between them. Notes on this clonotype: The target antigen is unknown.

This rearrangement joins TRBV29-1 to TRBJ2-7, with D maybe TRBD1 (6 bases). This clonotype originated in an adult man with Graves' hyperthyroidism. The source material was peripheral blood or thyroid tissue (not recorded which). The CDR3 coding sequence is TGCAGCGTTGGTCAGGGGTTCGAGCAGTACTTC. This translates into CSVGQGFEQYF.